The rows below give T cell receptor beta chains drawn from one sample of a study of spatial heterogeneity in lung cancer. TCRdb re-analysed the 5' RACE reads in MiXCR, keeping a single row per CDR3 protein. There are more than 75,000 distinct CDR3 sequences in the sample; 19% occur only once, and about a fifth lies in the top ten. Sequenced material: PBMCs, taken at follow-up. The receptor source for this set is a male donor with early-stage non-small cell lung cancer. The CDR3 runs from the conserved cysteine through the conserved F or W. The D gene is left open where the match is weak. Clone size is given for some rows only: seen once, a few or many times, or a class if the clone is expanded.

clone_size d_call cdr3_length j_call v_call cdr3_aa cdr3_nt
. TRBD2 16 TRBJ2-1 TRBV5-6 CASSLVSTSGRNEQFF TGTGCCAGCAGCTTGGTTAGTACTAGCGGGAGGAATGAGCAGTTCTTC
. . 17 TRBJ1-3 TRBV6-5 CASSQGRQTTSGNTIYF TGTGCCAGCAGTCAGGGGAGGCAAACTACCTCTGGAAACACCATATATTTT
many . 14 TRBJ2-3 TRBV24-1 CATSDLDTTDTQYF TGTGCCACCAGTGATCTCGACACCACAGATACGCAGTATTTT
few TRBD2 14 TRBJ2-3 TRBV2 CASNPGGSTDTQYF TGTGCCAGCAACCCGGGAGGGAGCACAGATACGCAGTATTTT
. . 15 TRBJ2-3 TRBV6-5 CASSSPGSHRGTQYF TGTGCCAGCAGCTCCCCCGGGTCCCATCGGGGTACGCAGTATTTT
. TRBD2 13 TRBJ2-5 TRBV29-1 CSVEAPGGGTQYF TGCAGCGTTGAAGCCCCCGGGGGGGGGACCCAGTACTTC
. . 13 TRBJ2-7 TRBV7-9 CASSLGWPSEQYF TGTGCCAGCAGCTTAGGGTGGCCTTCCGAGCAGTACTTC
many . 15 TRBJ2-2 TRBV4-1 CASSQPLTNTGELFF TGCGCCAGCAGCCAGCCCCTGACGAACACCGGGGAGCTGTTTTTT
few . 13 TRBJ2-2 TRBV27 CASSSTGPGELFF TGTGCCAGCAGTTCAACAGGGCCCGGGGAGCTGTTTTTT
few TRBD1 14 TRBJ2-7 TRBV19 CATRTGQGMYEQYF TGTGCCACGCGAACGGGACAGGGAATGTACGAGCAGTACTTC
medium-sized TRBD1 13 TRBJ1-1 TRBV6-1 CASSEVQGAAAFF TGTGCCAGCAGTGAAGTACAGGGGGCAGCAGCTTTCTTT
. TRBD1 13 TRBJ1-1 TRBV7-2 CASSGDSYTEAFF TGTGCCAGCAGCGGGGACAGTTACACTGAAGCTTTCTTT
many TRBD2 14 TRBJ2-1 TRBV19 CASSLKRGYNEQFF TGTGCCAGTAGTCTAAAGCGGGGATACAATGAGCAGTTCTTC
. . 14 TRBJ2-7 TRBV20-1 CSASRGSGDYEQYF TGCAGTGCTAGTAGGGGGTCCGGGGACTACGAGCAGTACTTC
. TRBD1 15 TRBJ1-5 TRBV6-1 CASMIGQGASQPQHF TGTGCCAGCATGATCGGACAGGGGGCTTCTCAGCCCCAGCATTTT
few TRBD1 12 TRBJ1-1 TRBV30 CACGQAYTEAFF TGTGCCTGTGGACAGGCTTACACTGAAGCTTTCTTT
. . 14 TRBJ1-6 TRBV5-1 CASSLGGGPPPLHF TGCGCCAGCAGCTTGGGCGGGGGCCCCCCACCCCTCCACTTT
. TRBD2 14 TRBJ2-1 TRBV11-2 CASSLDIAGFEQFF TGTGCCAGCAGCTTAGATATAGCGGGGTTTGAGCAGTTCTTC
. TRBD1 15 TRBJ1-2 TRBV7-9 CASSSTGGGNYGYTF TGTGCCAGCAGCTCAACAGGGGGAGGGAACTATGGCTACACCTTC
many TRBD1 17 TRBJ2-1 TRBV24-1 CATSDASGQGAYNEQFF TGTGCCACCAGTGACGCCTCCGGTCAGGGGGCCTACAATGAGCAGTTCTTC
few . 12 TRBJ1-1 TRBV12-3/TRBV12-4 CASRVQGTEAFF TGTGCCAGCAGAGTACAGGGCACTGAAGCTTTCTTT
. . 16 TRBJ1-5 TRBV6-4 CASSDYQEDSNQPQHF TGTGCCAGCAGTGACTACCAGGAGGATAGCAATCAGCCCCAGCATTTT
. . 14 TRBJ1-5 TRBV20-1 CSALQGMGNQPQHF TGCAGTGCTTTACAGGGAATGGGCAATCAGCCCCAGCATTTT
. TRBD1 16 TRBJ1-2 TRBV12-3/TRBV12-4 CASSPFRTGAVYGYTF TGTGCCAGCAGTCCGTTCCGGACAGGGGCAGTATATGGCTACACCTTC
few TRBD1 17 TRBJ1-4 TRBV6-5 CASSYSTGDGVGEKLFF TGTGCCAGCAGTTACTCGACAGGGGACGGGGTCGGTGAAAAACTGTTTTTT
. . 12 TRBJ1-2 TRBV29-1 CSVEGTRFGYTF TGCAGCGTTGAGGGCACCAGATTTGGCTACACCTTC
. . 13 TRBJ1-2 TRBV29-1 CSVATGANYGYTF TGCAGCGTCGCAACAGGAGCTAACTATGGCTACACCTTC
few . 16 TRBJ2-3 TRBV6-5 CASSRTRGSITDTQYF TGTGCCAGCAGTCGCACTAGGGGGAGTATAACAGATACGCAGTATTTT